Presented here are 28 T cell receptor beta chains from one specimen sequenced in a study of metastatic and nonmetastatic thyroid tumors. TCRdb reprocessed the PCR reads using MiXCR. This sample has approximately 19,000 clones, with around 20% found just once. Thyroid surgery took place with no prior treatment in any patient. Sequences were obtained from blood. Source of these receptors: a female donor with papillary thyroid cancer or a benign thyroid nodule (not recorded which). Some clones in this sample may be carry-over from other donors' samples.

V gene TRBV30 combines with J gene TRBJ1-2; 7 bases fit TRBD1. The CDR3 has 14 residues. Per the germline V gene, CDR1 is GTSNPN and CDR2 is SVGIG (reference sequence). With 0 bases clipped from V and 8 bases from J, the junction kept 9 bases outside the gene matches. CDR3 residues: CAWSVQGSIMGYTF. DNA for the CDR3: TGTGCCTGGAGTGTACAGGGGTCCATCATGGGCTACACCTTC.

This clone was counted at least ten times. V usage is TRBV2 and J usage is TRBJ2-7; a possible D gene is TRBD2 (5 bases). Trimming left V 7 bases short and J 0 bases short, with 10 bases between. Germline CDR1 and CDR2: SNHLY and FYNNEI. The CDR3 spans 13 residues. In DNA, the CDR3 is TGTGCCAGCATTGGACTCAACTCCTACGAGCAGTACTTC. Translation: CASIGLNSYEQYF. Using reference TRBV2 and TRBJ2-7 for the parts outside the CDR3, the full variable domain is EPEVTQTPSHQVTQMGQEVILRCVPISNHLYFYWYRQILGQKVEFLVSFYNNEISEKSEIFDDQFSVERPDGSNFTLKIRSTKLEDSAMYFCASIGLNSYEQYFGPGTRLTVT.

Ten or more counts support this clone. The chain combines TRBV7-2 with TRBJ1-2, with 9 bases that match TRBD1. The germline V gene has CDR1 SGHTA and CDR2 FQGNSA. This CDR3 contains 14 residues. V lost 6 bases to trimming and J lost 5 bases; unmatched junction nucleotides: 7. The CDR3 protein is CASSWTGVGYGYTF. CDR3 coding DNA: TGTGCCAGCAGTTGGACAGGGGTAGGTTATGGCTACACCTTC. The full variable domain, with the rest looked up from reference TRBV7-2 and TRBJ1-2, is GAGVSQSPSNKVTEKGKDVELRCDPISGHTALYWYRQSLGQGLEFLIYFQGNSAPDKSGLPSDRFSAERTGGSVSTLTIQRTQQEDSAVYLCASSWTGVGYGYTFGSGTRLTVV.

This clone was seen a handful of times. This chain uses TRBV28 with TRBJ1-1, with D perhaps matching TRBD1 (5 bases). This CDR3 region has 15 residues. CDR1 and CDR2 (germline): MDHEN, SYDVKM. V lost 7 bases and J lost 5, with 20 bases in between. The CDR3 bases are TGTGCCAGCATAGACACGGGGGGTATGTATACTGAAGCTTTCTTT. It yields the protein CASIDTGGMYTEAFF.

The chain has TRBV7-9 and TRBJ1-6; D gene uncertain. This CDR3 has 13 amino acids. V was pared by 3 bases and J by 8 bases, with 8 bases between. CDR1 and CDR2 from the germline V gene are SEHNR and FQNEAQ (reference sequence). As DNA, the CDR3 is TGTGCCAGCAGCTTGTCAGCCGATTCACCCCTCCACTTT. Translating it yields CASSLSADSPLHF.

V and J are TRBV3-1 and TRBJ2-2, with D possibly TRBD2 on 7 matching bases. The germline V gene has CDR1 LGHDT and CDR2 YNNKEL (reference sequence). This CDR3 contains 14 residues. V gave up 1 base and J gave up 7 bases, with 10 bases separating them. The DNA for the CDR3 is TGTGCCAGCAGCCAAGCGGGGGGCAACGGGGAGCTGTTTTTT. Translating it yields CASSQAGGNGELFF.

This clone has at least ten counts. The chain uses TRBV11-3 and TRBJ2-2; D is ambiguous. The CDR3 sequence is 13 residues long. V was clipped by 3 bases and J by 5 bases, with 7 bases between them. Germline CDR1 and CDR2: SGHNT and YENEEA. DNA of the CDR3: TGTGCCAGCAGCTTCTCGGTAACCGGGGAGCTGTTTTTT. Protein product: CASSFSVTGELFF.

This clone appeared many times. This sequence may be a read error, since a much larger clone differs from it by one base. The same CDR3 also results from other DNA sequences found in this sample. This chain connects TRBV29-1 to TRBJ2-7, with 8 bases identical to TRBD1. Germline CDR1 reads SQVTM; CDR2 reads ANQGSEA. CDR3 size: 13 residues. With V trimmed by 5 bases and J by 7 bases, 10 bases remained unmatched. The CDR3 here is CSVPGTGNYEQYF. CDR3 in DNA: TGCAGCGTTCCCGGGACAGGCAACTATGAGCAGTACTTC.

V gene TRBV20-1 combines with J gene TRBJ2-3, with 8 bases lining up with TRBD2. The CDR3 length is 17 residues. V lost 0 bases and J lost 2; bases outside the gene matches: 10. Germline assignment: CDR1 DFQATT and CDR2 SNEGSKA (reference sequence). CDR3 loop: CSARDWRAGAITDTQYF. Here the CDR3 DNA reads TGCAGTGCTAGAGATTGGAGAGCGGGGGCTATCACAGATACGCAGTATTTT.

The rearrangement links TRBV9 to TRBJ1-2; D not resolved. Germline loops: CDR1 SGDLS, CDR2 YYNGEE. The CDR3 extends over 16 amino acids. V gave up 3 bases and J gave up 4 bases, with 19 bases separating them. CDR3 nucleotide sequence: TGTGCCAGCAGCGACGGAAGGACGGCCCTAGGCTATGGCTACACCTTC. It yields the protein CASSDGRTALGYGYTF.

This clone has a count of ten or more. The chain links TRBV4-1 to TRBJ1-2, with 11 nucleotides matching TRBD1. This CDR3 region has 13 residues. Germline V gene sequence: CDR1 MGHRA, CDR2 YSYEKL. J lost 8 bases, V lost 8 bases, and 7 bases had no gene match. The CDR3 DNA sequence: TGCGCCAGCCTCGGACAGGGGGCAGGGGGCTACACCTTC. It translates to CASLGQGAGGYTF.

This clone was counted many times. The chain uses TRBV11-2 and TRBJ2-3; no definite D call. Germline V gene data show CDR1 as SGHAT and CDR2 as FQNNGV. The V end lost 4 bases, the J end lost 0 bases, and 5 bases lay between the germline ends. This CDR3 contains 13 residues. CDR3 protein: CASSSISTDTQYF. CDR3 bases: TGTGCCAGCAGCTCAATTAGCACAGATACGCAGTATTTT.

The rearrangement links TRBV19 to TRBJ2-7; possibly TRBD1 for D (5 bases). V was pared by 0 bases and J by 4 bases, with 10 bases between. This CDR3 has 14 residues. The germline V gene has CDR1 LNHDA and CDR2 SQIVND (reference sequence). The CDR3 DNA follows: TGTGCCAGTAGTATAGATCTCCAGGGATACGAGCAGTACTTC. The encoded protein is CASSIDLQGYEQYF.

CDR3 nucleotide sequence: TGTGCCAGCAGCGTAGAAGGTCAGGCCTATGGCTACACCTTC. Translated, it gives CASSVEGQAYGYTF. V usage is TRBV9 and J usage is TRBJ1-2; D unclear. CDR1 is SGDLS and CDR2 is YYNGEE in the germline V gene. This CDR3 comprises 14 residues. V lost 0 bases, J lost 4 bases, and 10 bases lay in between. Complete variable domain (other parts from reference TRBV9 and TRBJ1-2): DSGVTQTPKHLITATGQRVTLRCSPRSGDLSVYWYQQSLDQGLQFLIQYYNGEERAKGNILERFSAQQFPDLHSELNLSSLELGDSALYFCASSVEGQAYGYTFGSGTRLTVV.

About this clone: The junction shows a germline mismatch at one end, possibly a read error. This chain joins TRBV19 and TRBJ1-2, with a weak D call TRBD1 (5 bases). Per germline, CDR1 LNHDA and CDR2 SQIVND (reference sequence). The CDR3 contains 15 residues. The CDR3 sequence is CSSRPDMGGNYGYTF. CDR3 nucleotide sequence: TGTTCCAGTAGGCCAGACATGGGGGGGAACTATGGCTACACCTTC.

This clone came up many times. The chain carries TRBV2 and TRBJ2-5; D remains ambiguous. Trimming took off 3 bases at V and 5 bases at J, with 16 bases between the two ends. In germline, CDR1 is SNHLY, CDR2 FYNNEI. The CDR3 is 15 residues long. Here the CDR3 reads CASSEEQPSLETQYF. CDR3 sequence (DNA): TGTGCCAGCAGTGAGGAACAGCCCTCCCTCGAGACCCAGTACTTC.

This clone was observed many times. V gene TRBV28 combines with J gene TRBJ1-1; D uncertain. Germline V gene data show CDR1 as MDHEN and CDR2 as SYDVKM. Trimming stripped 4 bases from V and 8 bases from J, with 11 bases between. The CDR3 contains 12 residues. CDR3 DNA: TGTGCCAGCAGTTATTATGACGGAGAAGCTTTCTTT. It encodes CASSYYDGEAFF.

This clone was seen repeatedly, ten times or more. V gene TRBV6-5 combines with J gene TRBJ2-1; TRBD1 agrees at 9 bases. V shed 4 bases and J 11 bases; nucleotides not matched to a gene: 6. Per the germline V gene, CDR1 is MNHEY and CDR2 is SVGAGI. CDR3 length equals 13 residues. CDR3 loop: CASSWGQGQKQFF. In DNA form, the CDR3 reads TGTGCCAGCAGTTGGGGACAGGGACAAAAGCAGTTCTTC.

The rearrangement uses TRBV6-2 or TRBV6-3 and TRBJ2-7; 9 nucleotides align to TRBD1. The CDR3 runs to 15 residues. Germline values: CDR1 MNHEY, CDR2 SVGEGT. With V trimmed by 6 bases and J by 2 bases, 8 bases remained unmatched. The CDR3 region is CASSNRGTGTYEQYF. The CDR3 DNA sequence: TGTGCCAGCAGCAACCGGGGGACAGGGACCTACGAGCAGTACTTC.

This clone was detected ten times or more. V usage is TRBV3-1 and J usage is TRBJ2-1, with D perhaps TRBD2 (5 bases). With 2 bases removed from V and 4 bases from J, the gap between germline ends came to 12 bases. The CDR3 covers 15 residues. CDR1 LGHDT and CDR2 YNNKEL come from the germline V gene (reference sequence). The CDR3 nucleotides read TGTGCCAGCAGCCAAAGTGGGAGTTGGTACAATGAGCAGTTCTTC. The encoded protein is CASSQSGSWYNEQFF.

The sample holds one count of this clone. This rearrangement joins TRBV11-1 to TRBJ2-2, with D tentatively TRBD2 (6 bases). CDR3 length equals 17 residues. Germline CDR1 and CDR2: SGHAT and FQDESV (reference sequence). V dropped 1 base and J dropped 0 bases, with 12 bases sitting between them. The CDR3 sequence is CASSLGTGTSNTGELFF. The CDR3 DNA reads as TGTGCCAGCAGCTTAGGGACCGGGACTTCGAACACCGGGGAGCTGTTTTTT.

This clone is a singleton in its sample. This may arise from a read error, as a much more abundant clone is one base away. Here the CDR3 DNA reads TGTGCCAGCAGCTCCGTATCGCGACAGACCTATGGCTACACCTTC. Encoded protein: CASSSVSRQTYGYTF. The chain combines TRBV5-4 with TRBJ1-2, with D possibly matching TRBD1 (5 bases). CDR1 and CDR2 (germline): SGHNT, YYREEE (reference sequence). Trimming pared 3 bases from V and 4 bases from J, leaving 16 bases between. This CDR3 is built from 15 residues.

This clone showed up many times. The chain combines TRBV28 with TRBJ2-4; 7 positions agree with TRBD1. This CDR3 is 14 amino acids long. J gave up 8 bases and V 5 bases, and 9 bases lay outside the gene matches. Per the germline V gene, CDR1 is MDHEN and CDR2 is SYDVKM. CDR3 nucleotide sequence: TGTGCCAGCAGTCAGCCAGACAGGGTCGACATTCAGTACTTC. Its protein product is CASSQPDRVDIQYF.

Ten or more counts support this clone. The chain uses TRBV29-1 and TRBJ2-7; the match to TRBD1 covers 8 bases. Germline CDR1 is SQVTM and CDR2 is ANQGSEA. The trim removed 4 bases at V and 1 base at J, leaving 12 bases unmatched. This CDR3 spans 16 amino acids. The CDR3 sequence is CSVVPLGHRGSYEQYF. CDR3 DNA: TGCAGCGTTGTTCCCCTGGGGCACAGGGGGTCCTACGAGCAGTACTTC.

This rearrangement joins TRBV5-1 to TRBJ2-2, with 8 bases aligning to TRBD2. Germline V gene sequence: CDR1 SGHRS, CDR2 YFSETQ. V lost 0 bases, J lost 4 bases, and 5 bases stayed unmatched. This CDR3 is 16 amino acids long. This CDR3 is CASSLAAGGITGELFF. The CDR3 region has the DNA TGCGCCAGCAGCTTGGCCGCGGGAGGCATCACCGGGGAGCTGTTTTTT. The variable domain in full, completed from reference TRBV5-1 and TRBJ2-2, reads KAGVTQTPRYLIKTRGQQVTLSCSPISGHRSVSWYQQTPGQGLQFLFEYFSETQRNKGNFPGRFSGRQFSNSRSEMNVSTLELGDSALYLCASSLAAGGITGELFFGEGSRLTVL.

This clone was counted only a few times. The chain uses TRBV2 and TRBJ2-3; D is perhaps TRBD1 (5 bases). CDR3 length: 13 amino acids. V shed 4 bases and J shed 0 bases, with 5 bases lying between them. Germline lookup yields CDR1 SNHLY and CDR2 FYNNEI. The CDR3 nucleotides read TGTGCCAGCAGTGGACAGAGCACAGATACGCAGTATTTT. Amino acid sequence: CASSGQSTDTQYF.

The table lists this clone with many counts. The V and J genes are TRBV7-2 and TRBJ1-4; the D is unclear. The CDR3 runs to 12 residues. Germline V gene data show CDR1 as SGHTA and CDR2 as FQGNSA. V lost 2 bases to trimming and J lost 7 bases, with 5 bases between them. The CDR3 region is CASSLFAEKLFF. The CDR3 DNA reads TGTGCCAGCAGCTTATTCGCTGAAAAACTGTTTTTT.

This clone was detected many times. This chain uses TRBV10-3 with TRBJ1-1, with D possibly being TRBD1 (6 bases). This CDR3 has 13 amino acids. V gave up 6 bases and J gave up 0 bases, with 8 bases separating them. Germline V gene lookup returns CDR1 ENHRY and CDR2 SYGVKD. DNA for the CDR3: TGTGCCATCAGCTCAGGGGTGAACACTGAAGCTTTCTTT. It translates to CAISSGVNTEAFF.